The 20 T cell receptor beta chains below come from one sample, sequenced in a study of cytomegalovirus exposure and HLA in healthy donors. Primers included in the PCR were 60 Vbeta and 13 Jbeta primers. Sequencing was performed with immunoSEQ multiplex PCR; in TCRdb, only in-frame clones are kept and a portion is missing. The table shows about 190,000 clones, with approximately 82% occurring only once. Sample: PBMCs. The origin of the receptors is a woman in her late teens or twenties in good health and CMV-seropositive.

V is TRBV6-1 and J is TRBJ2-7, with 8 bases lining up with TRBD1. Germline CDR1 MNHNS, CDR2 SASEGT. With V trimmed by 1 base and J by 0 bases, 2 bases remained unmatched. CDR3 size: 15 residues. CDR3 sequence: CASSEGTGSSYEQYF. The CDR3 DNA reads as TGTGCCAGCAGTGAAGGGACAGGGAGCTCCTACGAGCAGTACTTC.

The chain has TRBV19 and TRBJ2-1; D is unclear. Germline CDR1 reads LNHDA; CDR2 reads SQIVND (reference sequence). The V end was cut by 3 bases, the J end by 0 bases, with 3 bases between. This CDR3 region has 13 residues. The CDR3 DNA reads TGTGCCAGTAGTATGAGCTCCTACAATGAGCAGTTCTTC. Amino acid sequence: CASSMSSYNEQFF.

The table lists this clone with a few counts. The CDR3 spells CASSPVAGATSLLNTEAFF. As DNA, the CDR3 is TGTGCCAGCTCACCAGTGGCGGGGGCCACCAGCTTATTGAACACTGAAGCTTTCTTT. V and J are TRBV18 and TRBJ1-1; tentatively, D is TRBD1 (6 bases). Germline values: CDR1 KGHSH, CDR2 LQKENI. CDR3 length equals 19 residues. Trimming cost V 2 bases and J 0 bases, with 22 bases left between them.

The genes are TRBV18 and TRBJ1-2; 8 bases match TRBD1. Trimming removed 1 base from V and 2 bases from J; junction bases left unmatched: 9. The CDR3 consists of 17 residues. Germline V gives CDR1 KGHSH, CDR2 LQKENI. The CDR3 DNA sequence: TGTGCCAGCTCACCACTAGGTGCGACAGGGGAGAACTATGGCTACACCTTC. Translation: CASSPLGATGENYGYTF.

This clone was counted only a few times. CDR3 region: CASSLTGQPQHF. The CDR3 region has the DNA TGTGCCAGCAGCTTGACAGGGCAGCCCCAGCATTTT. This chain uses TRBV7-9 with TRBJ1-5, with 7 bases that match TRBD1. The germline V gene has CDR1 SEHNR and CDR2 FQNEAQ (reference sequence). The length of the CDR3 is 12 residues. J lost 7 bases, V lost 3 bases, and 0 bases had no gene match.

The chain carries TRBV18 and TRBJ2-1, with D unclear. The CDR3 runs 11 residues. Germline CDR1 is KGHSH and CDR2 is LQKENI. V was shortened by 3 bases and J by 9 bases, with 6 bases between the two germline ends. CDR3 protein: CASSPSVEQFF. For the CDR3, the DNA is TGTGCCAGCTCACCTTCCGTTGAGCAGTTCTTC.

The chain recombines TRBV29-1 with TRBJ2-6, with 9 bases matching TRBD1. CDR3 length: 16 residues. CDR1 and CDR2 (germline): SQVTM, ANQGSEA. Trimming cost V 6 bases and J 0 bases; bases outside gene matches: 6. The CDR3 DNA reads TGCAGCGTAACACAGGGGGCGATCTCTGGGGCCAACGTCCTGACTTTC. This sequence encodes CSVTQGAISGANVLTF.

This clone was seen a handful of times. The chain employs TRBV5-1 and TRBJ2-5; 14 bases are shared with TRBD2. V lost 2 bases to trimming and J lost 1 base; unmatched junction nucleotides: 1. Germline V gene data show CDR1 as SGHRS and CDR2 as YFSETQ. The CDR3 has 16 residues. CDR3 coding DNA: TGCGCCAGCAGCTTAGGGACTAGCGGGGGCCAAGAGACCCAGTACTTC. The encoded protein is CASSLGTSGGQETQYF.

V is TRBV11-2 and J is TRBJ2-1; the D is unclear. Germline V gene data show CDR1 as SGHAT and CDR2 as FQNNGV. The length of the CDR3 is 13 residues. V lost 7 bases and J lost 10, with 17 bases in between. CDR3 protein: CASTLLLGPEQFF. The DNA of the CDR3 is TGTGCCAGCACCCTGCTTCTAGGTCCGGAGCAGTTCTTC.

This rearrangement joins TRBV27 to TRBJ1-1; D perhaps matches TRBD1 (5 bases). V was shortened by 0 bases and J by 1 base, with 6 bases between the two germline ends. CDR3 size: 14 residues. Looked up from germline, CDR1 is MNHEY and CDR2 is SMNVEV (reference sequence). This CDR3 is CASSLSRENTEAFF. CDR3 nucleotide sequence: TGTGCCAGCAGTTTATCCAGGGAGAACACTGAAGCTTTCTTT.

The chain combines TRBV5-6 with TRBJ1-6; D unresolved. Trimming pared 3 bases from V and 12 bases from J, leaving 10 bases between. This CDR3 has 12 residues. In germline, CDR1 is SGHDT, CDR2 YYEEEE. The CDR3 coding sequence is TGTGCCAGCAGCTCCGTCGGTGGACCCCTCCACTTT. Protein: CASSSVGGPLHF.

This sequence joins TRBV6-5 and TRBJ1-1; 8 positions match TRBD1. Germline trimming cut 6 bases from V and 3 bases from J; bases unmatched to any gene: 9. CDR3 length: 15 amino acids. Germline V gene sequence: CDR1 MNHEY, CDR2 SVGAGI. The CDR3 loop is CASSRQGWGDTEAFF. The CDR3 DNA follows: TGTGCCAGCAGCCGACAGGGGTGGGGGGACACTGAAGCTTTCTTT.

V is TRBV7-2 and J is TRBJ2-3; TRBD2 matches at 9 bases. Germline CDR1 SGHTA, CDR2 FQGNSA. V was pared by 5 bases and J by 6 bases, with 9 bases of the junction left unmatched. The CDR3 is 15 residues long. In nucleotides, the CDR3 is TGTGCCAGCAGCCCCCGGGGGAGCGGGGGGGATACGCAGTATTTT. It specifies CASSPRGSGGDTQYF.

This clone showed up just a few times. CDR3 bases: TGTGCTAGTGGTTTGGGAGGGAATCCATTCTTC. This gives the protein CASGLGGNPFF. This rearrangement joins TRBV12-5 to TRBJ2-1; tentatively, D is TRBD2 (5 bases). V was cut by 1 base and J by 16 bases, with 11 bases left in between. Germline V lookup: CDR1 LGHNT, CDR2 FRNRAP. CDR3 size: 11 residues.

V is TRBV5-1 and J is TRBJ2-2; 7 bases are shared with TRBD1. With V trimmed by 0 bases and J by 0 bases, 5 bases remained unmatched. CDR1 is SGHRS and CDR2 is YFSETQ in the germline V gene. There are 17 residues in the CDR3. CDR3 nucleotide sequence: TGCGCCAGCAGCTTGGCCTCAGGGGGAGCGAACACCGGGGAGCTGTTTTTT. Translated: CASSLASGGANTGELFF.

The chain carries TRBV6-5 and TRBJ1-6; perhaps TRBD1 as D (6 bases). Germline V CDR1 and CDR2: MNHEY, SVGAGI. CDR3 length: 14 amino acids. With 5 bases removed from V and 3 bases from J, the gap between germline ends came to 8 bases. CDR3 loop: CASSGGHYNSPLHF. CDR3 coding DNA: TGTGCCAGCAGTGGGGGACACTATAATTCACCCCTCCACTTT.

This chain joins TRBV10-3 and TRBJ1-2; D remains ambiguous. V was trimmed by 3 bases and J by 4 bases, leaving 9 bases between them. Per the germline V gene, CDR1 is ENHRY and CDR2 is SYGVKD. The CDR3 is 13 residues long. The DNA of the CDR3 is TGTGCCATCAGTGAAAACAGCCTCTATGGCTACACCTTC. Amino acid sequence: CAISENSLYGYTF.

The genes are TRBV5-4 and TRBJ1-3; no clear D gene. The ends were cut back, 2 bases at V and 2 bases at J, with 11 bases in the middle. Germline CDR1 SGHNT, CDR2 YYREEE (reference sequence). The CDR3 extends over 15 amino acids. CDR3 nucleotides: TGTGCCAGCAGCTTACAGAGAGGGACTGGAAACACCATATATTTT. Its protein is CASSLQRGTGNTIYF.

This clone was found a few times. The CDR3 spells CASSLRSGAYEQYF. CDR3 DNA: TGTGCCAGCAGCTTGCGGAGCGGGGCCTACGAGCAGTACTTC. V and J are TRBV5-4 and TRBJ2-7, with 7 bases aligning to TRBD2. V shed 1 base and J 2 bases; nucleotides not matched to a gene: 3. The CDR3 is 14 amino acids. Germline V gene lookup returns CDR1 SGHNT and CDR2 YYREEE (reference sequence).

This clone occurred once. The V call is TRBV6-5, the J call TRBJ1-4, with unresolved D. The CDR3 spans 15 residues. Germline loops: CDR1 MNHEY, CDR2 SVGAGI. With 4 bases removed from V and 0 bases from J, the gap between germline ends came to 9 bases. The CDR3 DNA reads as TGTGCCAGCAGTTCGAAGGGAGCAACTAATGAAAAACTGTTTTTT. Protein: CASSSKGATNEKLFF.